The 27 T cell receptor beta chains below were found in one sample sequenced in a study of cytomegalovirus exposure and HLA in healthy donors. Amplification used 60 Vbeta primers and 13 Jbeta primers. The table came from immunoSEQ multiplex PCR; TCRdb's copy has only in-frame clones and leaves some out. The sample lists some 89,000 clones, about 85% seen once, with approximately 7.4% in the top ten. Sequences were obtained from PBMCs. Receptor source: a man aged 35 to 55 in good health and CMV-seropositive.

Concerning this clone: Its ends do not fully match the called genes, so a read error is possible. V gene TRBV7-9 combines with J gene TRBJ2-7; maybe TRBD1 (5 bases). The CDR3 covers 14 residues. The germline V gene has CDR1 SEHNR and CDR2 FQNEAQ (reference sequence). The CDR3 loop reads CSSSLGVGQYEQYF. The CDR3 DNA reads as TGTTCCAGCAGCTTAGGGGTCGGACAATACGAGCAGTACTTC.

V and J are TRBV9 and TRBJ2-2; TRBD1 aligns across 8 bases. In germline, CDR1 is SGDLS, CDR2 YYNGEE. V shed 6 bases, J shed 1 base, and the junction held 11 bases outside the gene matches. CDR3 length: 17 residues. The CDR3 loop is CASNNRGVLGNTGELFF. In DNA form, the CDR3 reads TGTGCCAGCAACAACAGGGGGGTTTTGGGGAACACCGGGGAGCTGTTTTTT.

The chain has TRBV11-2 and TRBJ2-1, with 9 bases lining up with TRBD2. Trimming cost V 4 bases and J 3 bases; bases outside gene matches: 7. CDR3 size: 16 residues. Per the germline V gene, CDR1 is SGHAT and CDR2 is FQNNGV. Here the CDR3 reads CASSSSPSGNYNEQFF. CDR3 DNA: TGTGCCAGCAGCTCCTCGCCTAGCGGGAACTACAATGAGCAGTTCTTC.

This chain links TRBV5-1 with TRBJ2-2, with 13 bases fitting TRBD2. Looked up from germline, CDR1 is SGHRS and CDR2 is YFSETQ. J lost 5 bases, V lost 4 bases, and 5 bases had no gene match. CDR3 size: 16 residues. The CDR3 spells CASSPKLAGGTGELFF. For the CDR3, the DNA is TGCGCCAGCAGCCCAAAACTAGCGGGAGGGACCGGGGAGCTGTTTTTT. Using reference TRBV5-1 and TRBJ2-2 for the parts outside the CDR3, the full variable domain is KAGVTQTPRYLIKTRGQQVTLSCSPISGHRSVSWYQQTPGQGLQFLFEYFSETQRNKGNFPGRFSGRQFSNSRSEMNVSTLELGDSALYLCASSPKLAGGTGELFFGEGSRLTVL.

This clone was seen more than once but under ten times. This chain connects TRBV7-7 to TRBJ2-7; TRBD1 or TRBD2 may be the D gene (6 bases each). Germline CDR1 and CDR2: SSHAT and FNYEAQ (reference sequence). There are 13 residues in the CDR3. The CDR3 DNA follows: TGTGCTAGCGGTAACAGGGACTCCTACGAGCAGTACTTC. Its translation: CASGNRDSYEQYF.

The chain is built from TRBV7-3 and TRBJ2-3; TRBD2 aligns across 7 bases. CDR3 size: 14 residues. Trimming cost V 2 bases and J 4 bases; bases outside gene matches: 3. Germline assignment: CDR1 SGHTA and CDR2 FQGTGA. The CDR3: CASSLSSGADTQYF. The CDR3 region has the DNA TGTGCCAGCAGCTTATCTAGCGGTGCAGATACGCAGTATTTT.

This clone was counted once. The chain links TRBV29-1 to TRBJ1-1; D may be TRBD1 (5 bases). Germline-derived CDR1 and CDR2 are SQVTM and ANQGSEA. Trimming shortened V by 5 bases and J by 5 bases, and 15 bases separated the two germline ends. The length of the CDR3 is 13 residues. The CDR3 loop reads CSVLIPPGTEAFF. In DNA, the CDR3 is TGCAGCGTTCTCATTCCTCCAGGGACTGAAGCTTTCTTT.

The CDR3 DNA reads TGTGCCAGCAGCTCTGGGCGGGGTGAGCAGTTCTTC. Translating gives CASSSGRGEQFF. This chain joins TRBV7-9 and TRBJ2-1; weak D call: TRBD2 (6 bases). There are 12 residues in the CDR3. V shed 4 bases and J shed 9 bases, with 10 bases lying between them. Germline-derived CDR1 and CDR2 are SEHNR and FQNEAQ (reference sequence). Variable domain in full (rest from reference TRBV7-9 and TRBJ2-1): DTGVSQNPRHKITKRGQNVTFRCDPISEHNRLYWYRQTLGQGPEFLTYFQNEAQLEKSRLLSDRFSAERPKGSFSTLEIQRTEQGDSAMYLCASSSGRGEQFFGPGTRLTVL.

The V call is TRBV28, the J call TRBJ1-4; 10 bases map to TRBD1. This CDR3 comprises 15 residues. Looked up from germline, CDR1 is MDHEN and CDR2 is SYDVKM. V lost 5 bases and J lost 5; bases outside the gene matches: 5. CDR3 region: CASSPGGQGNEKLFF. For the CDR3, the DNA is TGTGCCAGCAGTCCAGGGGGACAGGGGAATGAAAAACTGTTTTTT.

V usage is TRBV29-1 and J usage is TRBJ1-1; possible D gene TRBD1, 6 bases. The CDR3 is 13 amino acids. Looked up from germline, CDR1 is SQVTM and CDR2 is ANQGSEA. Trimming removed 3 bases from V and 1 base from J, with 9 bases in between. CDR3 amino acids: CSVERGTNTEAFF. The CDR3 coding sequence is TGCAGCGTTGAGAGGGGGACGAACACTGAAGCTTTCTTT. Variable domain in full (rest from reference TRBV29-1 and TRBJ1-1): SAVISQKPSRDICQRGTSLTIQCQVDSQVTMMFWYRQQPGQSLTLIATANQGSEATYESGFVIDKFPISRPNLTFSTLTVSNMSPEDSSIYLCSVERGTNTEAFFGQGTRLTVV.

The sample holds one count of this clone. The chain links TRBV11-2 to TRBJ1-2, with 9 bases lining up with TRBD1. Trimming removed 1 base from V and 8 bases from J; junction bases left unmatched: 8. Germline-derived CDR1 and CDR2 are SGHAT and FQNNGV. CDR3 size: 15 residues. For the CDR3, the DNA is TGTGCCAGCAGCTTAGGCGGGACAGGGTTTCGCGGCTACACCTTC. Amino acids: CASSLGGTGFRGYTF.

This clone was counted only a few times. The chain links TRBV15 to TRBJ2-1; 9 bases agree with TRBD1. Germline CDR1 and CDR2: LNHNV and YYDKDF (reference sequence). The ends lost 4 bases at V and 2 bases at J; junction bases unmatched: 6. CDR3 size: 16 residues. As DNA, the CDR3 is TGTGCCACCAGCAAGCTAGGGACAGGGCCCTACAATGAGCAGTTCTTC. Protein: CATSKLGTGPYNEQFF.

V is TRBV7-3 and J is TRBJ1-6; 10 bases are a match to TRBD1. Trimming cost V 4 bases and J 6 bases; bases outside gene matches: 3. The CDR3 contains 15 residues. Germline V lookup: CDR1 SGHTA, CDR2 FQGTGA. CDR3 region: CASSSGTGVNSPLHF. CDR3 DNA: TGTGCCAGCAGCTCCGGGACAGGGGTTAATTCACCCCTCCACTTT.

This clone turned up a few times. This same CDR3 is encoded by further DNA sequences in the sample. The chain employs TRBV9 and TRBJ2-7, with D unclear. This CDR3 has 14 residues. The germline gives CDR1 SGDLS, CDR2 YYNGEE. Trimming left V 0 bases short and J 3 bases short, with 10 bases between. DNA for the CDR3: TGTGCCAGCAGCGTAGGAGGCTCTGGCTACGAGCAGTACTTC. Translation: CASSVGGSGYEQYF. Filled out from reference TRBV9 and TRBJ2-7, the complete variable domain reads DSGVTQTPKHLITATGQRVTLRCSPRSGDLSVYWYQQSLDQGLQFLIQYYNGEERAKGNILERFSAQQFPDLHSELNLSSLELGDSALYFCASSVGGSGYEQYFGPGTRLTVT.

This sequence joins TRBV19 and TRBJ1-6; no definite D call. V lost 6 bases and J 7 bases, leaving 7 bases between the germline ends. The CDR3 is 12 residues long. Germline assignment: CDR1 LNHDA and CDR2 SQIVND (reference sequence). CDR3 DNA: TGTGCCAGTAGGTTATTCAATTCACCCCTCCACTTT. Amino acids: CASRLFNSPLHF.

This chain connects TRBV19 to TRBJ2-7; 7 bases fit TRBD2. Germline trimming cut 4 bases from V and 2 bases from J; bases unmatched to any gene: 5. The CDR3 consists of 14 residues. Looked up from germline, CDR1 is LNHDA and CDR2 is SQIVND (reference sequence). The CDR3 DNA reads TGTGCCAGTAGTACTAGCGGTCTGACCTACGAGCAGTACTTC. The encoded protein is CASSTSGLTYEQYF.

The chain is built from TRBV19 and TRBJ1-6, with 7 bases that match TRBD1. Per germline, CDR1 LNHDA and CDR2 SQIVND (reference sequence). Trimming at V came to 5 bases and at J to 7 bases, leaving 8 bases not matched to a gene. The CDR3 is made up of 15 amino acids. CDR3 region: CASSPDRDPNSPLHF. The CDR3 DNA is TGTGCCAGTAGTCCTGACAGGGACCCAAATTCACCCCTCCACTTT.

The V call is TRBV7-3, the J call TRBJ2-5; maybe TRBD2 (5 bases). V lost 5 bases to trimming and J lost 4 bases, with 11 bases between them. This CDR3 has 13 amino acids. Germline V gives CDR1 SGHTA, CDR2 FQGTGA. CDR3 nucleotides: TGTGCCAGCAGCGTCACTAGAGGAGAGACCCAGTACTTC. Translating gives CASSVTRGETQYF.

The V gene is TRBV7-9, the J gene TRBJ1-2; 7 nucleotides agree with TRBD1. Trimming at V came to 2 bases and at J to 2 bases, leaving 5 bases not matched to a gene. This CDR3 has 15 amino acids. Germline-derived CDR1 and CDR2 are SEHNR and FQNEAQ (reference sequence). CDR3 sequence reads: CASSLIWDSNYGYTF. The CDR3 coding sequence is TGTGCCAGCAGCTTAATTTGGGACAGCAACTATGGCTACACCTTC.

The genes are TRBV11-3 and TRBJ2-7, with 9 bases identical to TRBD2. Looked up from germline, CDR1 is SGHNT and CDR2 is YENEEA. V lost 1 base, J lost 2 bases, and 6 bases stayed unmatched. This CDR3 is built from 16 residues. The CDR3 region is CASSLGGKRGAYEQYF. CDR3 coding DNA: TGTGCCAGCAGCTTAGGCGGGAAGCGGGGGGCCTACGAGCAGTACTTC.

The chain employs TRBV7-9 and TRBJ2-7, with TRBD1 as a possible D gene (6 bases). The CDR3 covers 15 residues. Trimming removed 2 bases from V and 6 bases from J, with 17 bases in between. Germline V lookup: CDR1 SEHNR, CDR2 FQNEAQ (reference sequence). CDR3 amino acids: CASSLSRGRVAEQYF. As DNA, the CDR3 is TGTGCCAGCAGCTTATCTAGGGGGAGAGTGGCCGAGCAGTACTTC. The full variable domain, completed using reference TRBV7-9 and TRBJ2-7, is DTGVSQNPRHKITKRGQNVTFRCDPISEHNRLYWYRQTLGQGPEFLTYFQNEAQLEKSRLLSDRFSAERPKGSFSTLEIQRTEQGDSAMYLCASSLSRGRVAEQYFGPGTRLTVT.

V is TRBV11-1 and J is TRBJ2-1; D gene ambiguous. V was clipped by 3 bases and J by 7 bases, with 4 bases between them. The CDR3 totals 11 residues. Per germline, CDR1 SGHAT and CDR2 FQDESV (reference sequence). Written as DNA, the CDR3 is TGTGCCAGCAGCTTCTCGAATGAGCAGTTCTTC. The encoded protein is CASSFSNEQFF.

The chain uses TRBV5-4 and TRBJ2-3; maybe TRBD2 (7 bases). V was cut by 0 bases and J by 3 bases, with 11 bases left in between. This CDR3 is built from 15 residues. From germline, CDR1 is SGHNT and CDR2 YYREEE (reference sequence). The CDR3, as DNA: TGTGCCAGCAGCTTGGAGGGGGGGAGGACAGATACGCAGTATTTT. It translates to CASSLEGGRTDTQYF.

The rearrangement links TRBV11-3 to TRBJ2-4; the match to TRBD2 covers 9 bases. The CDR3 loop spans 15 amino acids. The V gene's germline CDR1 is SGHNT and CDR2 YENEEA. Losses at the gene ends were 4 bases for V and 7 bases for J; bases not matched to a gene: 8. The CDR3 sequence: CASSSRLADWNIQYF. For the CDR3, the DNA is TGTGCCAGCAGCTCCCGACTAGCGGATTGGAACATTCAGTACTTC.

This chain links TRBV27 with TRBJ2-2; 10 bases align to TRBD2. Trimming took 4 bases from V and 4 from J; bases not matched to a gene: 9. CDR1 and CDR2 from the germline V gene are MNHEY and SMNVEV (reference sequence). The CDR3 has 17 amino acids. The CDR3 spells CASSSFRVAGGTGELFF. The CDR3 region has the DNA TGTGCCAGCAGTTCCTTCCGAGTAGCGGGGGGCACCGGGGAGCTGTTTTTT.

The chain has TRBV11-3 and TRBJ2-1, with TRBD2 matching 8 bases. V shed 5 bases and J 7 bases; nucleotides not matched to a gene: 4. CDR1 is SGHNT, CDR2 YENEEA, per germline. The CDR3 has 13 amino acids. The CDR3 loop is CASSITGGNEQFF. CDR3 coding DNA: TGTGCCAGCAGCATCACGGGGGGGAATGAGCAGTTCTTC.

CDR3 in amino acids: CASSPTSTEAFF. DNA for the CDR3: TGTGCCAGCAGCCCGACTTCCACTGAAGCTTTCTTT. The chain uses TRBV5-5 and TRBJ1-1; D gene ambiguous. Germline lookup yields CDR1 SGHKS and CDR2 YYEKEE (reference sequence). The germline V and J ends were trimmed by 4 bases and 4 bases, with 8 bases remaining between them. CDR3 size: 12 residues.